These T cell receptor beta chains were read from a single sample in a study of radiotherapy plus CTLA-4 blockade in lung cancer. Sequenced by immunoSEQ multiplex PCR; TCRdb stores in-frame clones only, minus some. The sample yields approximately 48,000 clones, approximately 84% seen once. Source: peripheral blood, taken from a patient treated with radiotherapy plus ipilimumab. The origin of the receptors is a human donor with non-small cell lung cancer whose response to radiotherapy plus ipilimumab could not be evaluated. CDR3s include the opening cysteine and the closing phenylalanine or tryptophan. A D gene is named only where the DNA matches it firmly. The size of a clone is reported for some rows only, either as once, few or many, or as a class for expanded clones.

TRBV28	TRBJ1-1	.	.	CASRSHGIVNTEAFF	TGTGCCTCGCGCTCCCACGGGATTGTGAACACTGAAGCTTTCTTT
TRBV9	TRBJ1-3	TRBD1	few	CASMPGGGNTIYF	TGTGCCAGCATGCCAGGGGGAGGAAACACCATATATTTT
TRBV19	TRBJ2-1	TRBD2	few	CASSLTSGFYNEQFF	TGTGCCAGTAGTTTGACTAGCGGGTTTTACAATGAGCAGTTCTTC
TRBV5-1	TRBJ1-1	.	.	CASSPTTVNTEAFF	TGCGCCAGCAGCCCCACAACAGTGAACACTGAAGCTTTCTTT
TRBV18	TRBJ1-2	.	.	CASSPPSGREANYGYTF	TGTGCCAGCTCACCCCCCTCAGGGAGGGAAGCTAACTATGGCTACACCTTC
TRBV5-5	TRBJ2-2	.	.	CASSFMTGELFF	TGTGCCAGCAGCTTTATGACCGGGGAGCTGTTTTTT
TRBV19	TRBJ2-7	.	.	CASQRGTIRSEQYF	TGTGCCAGTCAGCGTGGGACAATACGCAGCGAGCAGTACTTC
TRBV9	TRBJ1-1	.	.	CASSVVRGNTEAFF	TGTGCCAGCAGCGTAGTAAGGGGGAACACTGAAGCTTTCTTT
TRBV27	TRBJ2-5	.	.	CASSTQYQETQYF	TGTGCCAGCAGTACCCAGTACCAAGAGACCCAGTACTTC
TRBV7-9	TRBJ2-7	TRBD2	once	CASSGGAYEQYF	TGTGCCAGCTCCGGGGGGGCCTACGAGCAGTACTTC
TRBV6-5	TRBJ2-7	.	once	CASSYQQSTYEQYF	TGTGCCAGCAGTTACCAACAGAGCACCTACGAGCAGTACTTC
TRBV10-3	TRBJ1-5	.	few	CALNREPPFDQPQHF	TGTGCCCTAAATAGGGAGCCCCCTTTTGATCAGCCCCAGCATTTT
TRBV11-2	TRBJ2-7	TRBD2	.	CASSLDEASGFYEQYF	TGTGCCAGCAGCTTAGATGAGGCTAGCGGGTTCTACGAGCAGTACTTC
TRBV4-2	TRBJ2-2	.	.	CASSQERIKREELFF	TGTGCCAGCAGCCAAGAGAGAATCAAACGGGAGGAGCTGTTTTTT
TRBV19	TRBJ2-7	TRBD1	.	CASSITDRAYEQYF	TGTGCCAGTAGTATTACAGACAGGGCCTACGAGCAGTACTTC
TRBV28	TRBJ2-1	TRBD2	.	CAGWLVSWSGRATEQFF	TGTGCCGGTTGGTTGGTTTCGTGGAGCGGGAGGGCAACCGAGCAGTTCTTC
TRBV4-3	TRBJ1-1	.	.	CASSQDGGRTEAFF	TGCGCCAGCAGCCAAGACGGGGGTCGGACTGAAGCTTTCTTT
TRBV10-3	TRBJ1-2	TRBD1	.	CAISEARQGADYGYTF	TGTGCCATCAGTGAGGCCAGACAGGGGGCAGACTATGGCTACACCTTC
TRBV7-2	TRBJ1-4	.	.	CASSPRRSGFRATNEKLFF	TGTGCCAGCAGCCCGCGACGGAGTGGGTTCCGTGCAACTAATGAAAAACTGTTTTTT
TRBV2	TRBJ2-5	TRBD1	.	CASRVETGGQETQYF	TGTGCCAGCAGAGTCGAGACAGGGGGTCAAGAGACCCAGTACTTC
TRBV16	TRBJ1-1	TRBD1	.	CASSQTPGQGWTEAFF	TGTGCCAGCAGCCAAACACCGGGACAGGGGTGGACTGAAGCTTTCTTT
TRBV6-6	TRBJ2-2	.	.	CASRDKTNTGELFF	TGTGCCAGCAGGGACAAAACGAACACCGGGGAGCTGTTTTTT
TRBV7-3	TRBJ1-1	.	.	CASSSGGGNTEAFF	TGTGCCAGCAGCTCGGGGGGCGGGAACACTGAAGCTTTCTTT
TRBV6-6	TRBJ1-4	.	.	CASSYSGVGEKLFF	TGTGCCAGCAGTTACTCAGGGGTGGGAGAAAAACTGTTTTTT
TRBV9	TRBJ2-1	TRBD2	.	CASSTSTSTGREQFF	TGTGCCAGCAGCACGTCGACTAGCACGGGTAGAGAGCAGTTCTTC
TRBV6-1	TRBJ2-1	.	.	CASSPGLISNEQFF	TGTGCCAGCAGTCCCGGACTCATTAGCAATGAGCAGTTCTTC
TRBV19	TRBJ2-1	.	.	CASSIGARDNEQFF	TGTGCCAGTAGTATTGGAGCGCGCGACAATGAGCAGTTCTTC
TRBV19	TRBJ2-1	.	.	CASSQASGNLHNEQFF	TGTGCCAGTAGCCAAGCCTCCGGGAATCTCCACAATGAGCAGTTCTTC
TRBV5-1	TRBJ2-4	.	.	CASSTNEGLAKNIQYF	TGCGCCAGCAGCACAAACGAGGGATTAGCCAAAAACATTCAGTACTTC
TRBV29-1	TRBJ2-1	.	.	CSVEALKPGAVNEQFF	TGCAGCGTTGAAGCTCTTAAGCCAGGGGCGGTTAATGAGCAGTTCTTC
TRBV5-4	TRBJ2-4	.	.	CASSFGAAADFQYF	TGTGCCAGCAGCTTTGGTGCCGCCGCGGATTTTCAGTACTTC
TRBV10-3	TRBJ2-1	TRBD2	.	CASSGIANNEQFF	TGTGCCTCGAGCGGGATCGCTAACAATGAGCAGTTCTTC
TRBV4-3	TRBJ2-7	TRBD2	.	CASSQLGLGNEQYF	TGCGCCAGCAGCCAACTGGGACTAGGGAACGAGCAGTACTTC
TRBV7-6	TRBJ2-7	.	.	CASSFQGSEQYF	TGTGCCAGCAGCTTCCAGGGTAGCGAGCAGTACTTC